A single sample is the source of the 17 T cell receptor beta chains below, sequenced in a study of blood T cell repertoires in COVID-19. TCRdb's table, derived via immunoSEQ multiplex PCR, lists solely in-frame clones and lacks some. The sample shows tens of thousands of clones, approximately 86% of them seen only once. The sample taken for sequencing was peripheral blood. These TCRs come from a man aged 45 to 65 with acute or convalescent COVID-19.

The chain couples TRBV7-9 to TRBJ1-3, with no clear D. From germline, CDR1 is SEHNR and CDR2 FQNEAQ (reference sequence). V lost 5 bases and J lost 5, with 10 bases in between. CDR3 length equals 13 residues. The CDR3 DNA is TGTGCCAGCAGCCGCGCATCAAGAAACACCATATATTTT. As protein: CASSRASRNTIYF.

This chain uses TRBV5-1 with TRBJ2-1; no reliable D call. Per germline, CDR1 SGHRS and CDR2 YFSETQ. V lost 0 bases and J 4 bases, leaving 11 bases between the germline ends. The CDR3 runs to 15 residues. CDR3 region: CASSLASQAYNEQFF. The CDR3 DNA reads TGCGCCAGCAGCTTGGCCTCGCAGGCGTACAATGAGCAGTTCTTC.

The V call is TRBV24-1, the J call TRBJ2-1; no reliable D call. The CDR3 covers 11 residues. V gave up 5 bases and J gave up 7 bases, with 5 bases separating them. Germline V gene lookup returns CDR1 KGHDR and CDR2 SFDVKD. The CDR3 bases are TGTGCCACCAGTGCCGGGAATGAGCAGTTCTTC. Residues: CATSAGNEQFF.

The V call is TRBV19, the J call TRBJ1-6, with TRBD1 identical over 9 bases. Germline trimming cut 6 bases from V and 9 bases from J; bases unmatched to any gene: 6. The V gene's germline CDR1 is LNHDA and CDR2 SQIVND (reference sequence). The CDR3 is 14 amino acids. The CDR3 loop reads CASRTGTGSSPLHF. The CDR3 nucleotides read TGTGCCAGTAGGACCGGGACAGGGAGTTCACCCCTCCACTTT.

V gene TRBV15 combines with J gene TRBJ1-2; the match to TRBD1 covers 10 bases. J was trimmed by 9 bases and V by 5 bases; bases with no gene match: 9. The CDR3 has 14 amino acids. The germline gives CDR1 LNHNV, CDR2 YYDKDF (reference sequence). The CDR3 region is CATSGDRGQRSYTF. The CDR3, as DNA: TGTGCCACCAGCGGTGACAGGGGGCAGCGGAGCTACACCTTC.

The chain combines TRBV14 with TRBJ2-1; 11 bases line up with TRBD2. The junction had 5 bases not matched to a gene; V was cut back by 1 base and J by 9 bases. The germline V gene has CDR1 SGHDN and CDR2 FVKESK. The CDR3 contains 15 residues. The CDR3 nucleotides read TGTGCCAGCAGCCAAGTAGCGGGAGGGTTCAGTGAGCAGTTCTTC. Protein sequence: CASSQVAGGFSEQFF.

This chain uses TRBV27 with TRBJ2-1; the match to TRBD2 covers 15 bases. The CDR3 loop spans 14 amino acids. With 7 bases clipped from V and 10 bases from J, the junction kept 5 bases outside the gene matches. Germline CDR1 is MNHEY and CDR2 is SMNVEV (reference sequence). This CDR3 reads CASTSGLAGGEQFF. The CDR3 bases are TGTGCCAGCACTTCGGGACTAGCGGGGGGAGAGCAGTTCTTC.

The chain combines TRBV7-9 with TRBJ1-6; 7 positions agree with TRBD1. Trimming at V came to 1 base and at J to 11 bases, leaving 2 bases not matched to a gene. Germline loops: CDR1 SEHNR, CDR2 FQNEAQ (reference sequence). The CDR3 runs 13 residues. CDR3 in amino acids: CASSLGTGPPLHF. The CDR3 DNA is TGTGCCAGCAGCTTAGGGACAGGTCCACCCCTCCACTTT.

V gene TRBV28 combines with J gene TRBJ1-5; D may be TRBD1 (6 bases). Germline V CDR1 and CDR2: MDHEN, SYDVKM. This CDR3 is built from 20 residues. V was pared by 5 bases and J by 0 bases, with 26 bases between. For the CDR3, the DNA is TGTGCCAGCAGTCCGCCGGACAGAACAAAGATCCTTTATAGCAATCAGCCCCAGCATTTT. Translating it yields CASSPPDRTKILYSNQPQHF.

V usage is TRBV12-5 and J usage is TRBJ1-5, with TRBD1 matching over 7 bases. Germline CDR1 reads LGHNT; CDR2 reads FRNRAP. The CDR3 has 14 residues. V lost 4 bases to trimming and J lost 3 bases; unmatched junction nucleotides: 3. The CDR3 protein is CASGSGTANQPQHF. DNA of the CDR3: TGTGCTAGTGGTTCTGGGACAGCCAATCAGCCCCAGCATTTT.

The V and J genes are TRBV24-1 and TRBJ1-5, with 10 bases matching TRBD1. CDR3 length equals 15 residues. CDR1 is KGHDR and CDR2 is SFDVKD in the germline V gene. J gave up 6 bases and V 3 bases, and 4 bases lay outside the gene matches. The CDR3 here is CATSDGTGVVQPQHF. DNA of the CDR3: TGTGCCACCAGTGATGGGACAGGGGTCGTTCAGCCCCAGCATTTT.

The gene calls are TRBV3-1 (or the pseudogene TRBV3-2) and TRBJ1-2; 8 bases align to TRBD1. Germline CDR1 is LGHDT and CDR2 is YNNKEL (reference sequence). The CDR3 totals 15 residues. J gave up 5 bases and V 3 bases, and 8 bases lay outside the gene matches. The CDR3 sequence is CASSQRAGGSYGYTF. In DNA form, the CDR3 reads TGTGCCAGCAGCCAGAGGGCAGGGGGCAGTTATGGCTACACCTTC.

The gene calls are TRBV24-1 and TRBJ2-2; 12 bases are shared with TRBD2. Germline assignment: CDR1 KGHDR and CDR2 SFDVKD. J was trimmed by 3 bases and V by 4 bases; bases with no gene match: 8. CDR3 length: 18 residues. The CDR3 region has the DNA TGTGCCACCAGTGAGCCCCGACTAGCGGGAGCGGACACCGGGGAGCTGTTTTTT. Translating gives CATSEPRLAGADTGELFF.

The chain joins TRBV5-5 to TRBJ1-5; 7 bases line up with TRBD1. Germline CDR1 SGHKS, CDR2 YYEKEE (reference sequence). The CDR3 is made up of 15 amino acids. V was pared by 4 bases and J by 0 bases, with 4 bases of the junction left unmatched. The CDR3 reads CASSLGTVSNQPQHF. The CDR3 DNA reads as TGTGCCAGCAGCCTCGGGACAGTTAGCAATCAGCCCCAGCATTTT. Full variable domain (missing parts from reference TRBV5-5 and TRBJ1-5): DAGVTQSPTHLIKTRGQQVTLRCSPISGHKSVSWYQQVLGQGPQFIFQYYEKEERGRGNFPDRFSARQFPNYSSELNVNALLLGDSALYLCASSLGTVSNQPQHFGDGTRLSIL.

This chain joins TRBV11-3 and TRBJ1-4, with D perhaps matching TRBD1 (6 bases). CDR3 length: 14 amino acids. Germline CDR1 is SGHNT and CDR2 is YENEEA. V lost 5 bases and J 4 bases, leaving 11 bases between the germline ends. The CDR3 nucleotides are TGTGCCAGCAGCACCCTGGACAGTAATGAAAAACTGTTTTTT. It specifies CASSTLDSNEKLFF.

This sequence joins TRBV2 and TRBJ1-5, with TRBD1 matching 7 bases. The CDR3 has 17 residues. Losses at the gene ends were 4 bases for V and 0 bases for J; bases not matched to a gene: 9. CDR1 and CDR2 from the germline V gene are SNHLY and FYNNEI. The CDR3 loop is CASSVLGQSYSNQPQHF. The DNA of the CDR3 is TGTGCCAGCAGTGTATTGGGACAGTCTTATAGCAATCAGCCCCAGCATTTT.

The chain has TRBV7-9 and TRBJ1-6; TRBD1 matches at 8 bases. The germline V gene has CDR1 SEHNR and CDR2 FQNEAQ (reference sequence). CDR3 size: 15 residues. V gave up 2 bases and J gave up 6 bases; unmatched junction bases: 3. The CDR3 is CASSLRTGSNSPLHF. CDR3 bases: TGTGCCAGCAGCTTAAGGACAGGGTCTAATTCACCCCTCCACTTT.